The T cell receptor (beta chain) under discussion was sequenced for a study of T-cell memory formation after mild COVID-19. Study overall: TCR clusters were mostly confined to one donor each. Overall study findings and caveats: Unconfirmed was the SARS-CoV-2 specificity of second-wave clones that peaked on day 37. Pre-infection memory contained some responding clones, which suggested that cross-reactive memory had joined. Contracting CD4+ clones were located mainly in CM and EM, and CD8+ clones in EMRA.

One entry per CDR3 protein, called by TCRdb with MiXCR from the 5' RACE reads. Of around 470,000 distinct CDR3 sequences listed, around 18% are singletons. Trimming shortened V by 4 bases and J by 3 bases, and 14 bases separated the two germline ends. This CDR3 region has 14 residues. Germline assignment: CDR1 SQVTM and CDR2 ANQGSEA. This clonotype was counted many times. Its antigen is unknown. This chain links TRBV29-1 with TRBJ2-3, with a possible D match to TRBD2 (7 bases). The source material was PBMCs or a T cell subset sorted from them (not recorded which). The clonotype comes from an adult woman who had mild COVID-19 (a few samples of this study predate the infection). Cell type and time point are not known. CDR3 DNA: TGCAGCGTTGGAGGGCGGGGGCTTACAGATACGCAGTATTTT. This gives the protein CSVGGRGLTDTQYF.